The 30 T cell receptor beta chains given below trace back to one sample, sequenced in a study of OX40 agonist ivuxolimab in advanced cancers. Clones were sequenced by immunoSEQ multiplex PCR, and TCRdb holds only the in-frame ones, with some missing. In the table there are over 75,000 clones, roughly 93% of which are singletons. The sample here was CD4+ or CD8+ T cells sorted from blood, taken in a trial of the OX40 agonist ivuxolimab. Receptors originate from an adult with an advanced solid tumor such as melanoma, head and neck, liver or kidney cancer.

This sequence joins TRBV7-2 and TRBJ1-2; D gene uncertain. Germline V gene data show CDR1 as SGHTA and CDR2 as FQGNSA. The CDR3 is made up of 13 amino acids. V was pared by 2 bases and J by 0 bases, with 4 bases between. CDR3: CASSLQANYGYTF. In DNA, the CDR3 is TGTGCCAGCAGCTTACAGGCTAACTATGGCTACACCTTC.

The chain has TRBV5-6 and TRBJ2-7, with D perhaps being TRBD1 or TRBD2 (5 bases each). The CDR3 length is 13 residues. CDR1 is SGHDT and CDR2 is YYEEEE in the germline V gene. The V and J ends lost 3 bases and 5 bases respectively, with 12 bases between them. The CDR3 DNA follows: TGTGCCAGCAGCTCGGGGCGCTGGAACGAGCAGTACTTC. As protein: CASSSGRWNEQYF.

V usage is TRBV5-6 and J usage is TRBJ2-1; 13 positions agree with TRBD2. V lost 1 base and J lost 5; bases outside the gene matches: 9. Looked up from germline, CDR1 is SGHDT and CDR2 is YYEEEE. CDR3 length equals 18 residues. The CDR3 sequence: CASSLLGLAGVRNNEQFF. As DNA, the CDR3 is TGTGCCAGCAGCTTGCTTGGACTAGCGGGAGTCAGGAACAATGAGCAGTTCTTC.

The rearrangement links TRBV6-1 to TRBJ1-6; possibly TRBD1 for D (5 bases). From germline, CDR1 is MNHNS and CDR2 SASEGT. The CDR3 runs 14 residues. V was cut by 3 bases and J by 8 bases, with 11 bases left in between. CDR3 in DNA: TGTGCCAGCAGTGACGGGACTGCATATTCACCCCTCCACTTT. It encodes CASSDGTAYSPLHF.

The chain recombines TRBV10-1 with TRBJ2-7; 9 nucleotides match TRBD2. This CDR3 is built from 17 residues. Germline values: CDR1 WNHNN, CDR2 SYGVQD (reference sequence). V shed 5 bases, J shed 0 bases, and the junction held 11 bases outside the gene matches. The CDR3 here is CASSLGDVAGASYEQYF. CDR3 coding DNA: TGCGCCAGCAGTCTAGGGGATGTAGCGGGGGCCTCCTACGAGCAGTACTTC.

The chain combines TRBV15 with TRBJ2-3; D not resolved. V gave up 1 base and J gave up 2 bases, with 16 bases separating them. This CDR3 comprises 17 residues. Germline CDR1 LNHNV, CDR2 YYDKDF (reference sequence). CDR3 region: CATSRASAALSTDTQYF. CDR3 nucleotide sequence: TGTGCCACCAGCAGAGCCTCTGCGGCCCTGTCCACAGATACGCAGTATTTT.

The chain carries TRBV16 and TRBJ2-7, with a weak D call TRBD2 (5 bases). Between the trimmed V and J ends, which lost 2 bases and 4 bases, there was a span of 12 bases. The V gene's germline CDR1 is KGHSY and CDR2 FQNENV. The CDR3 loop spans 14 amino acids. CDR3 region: CASSQLAQSYEQYF. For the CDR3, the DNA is TGTGCCAGCAGCCAACTAGCCCAAAGTTACGAGCAGTACTTC.

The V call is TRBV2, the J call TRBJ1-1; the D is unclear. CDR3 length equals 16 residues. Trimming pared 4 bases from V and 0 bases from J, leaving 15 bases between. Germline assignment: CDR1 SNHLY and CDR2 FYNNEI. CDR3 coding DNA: TGTGCCAGCAGTGCGCTGGAGTTAACGGTGAACACTGAAGCTTTCTTT. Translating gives CASSALELTVNTEAFF.

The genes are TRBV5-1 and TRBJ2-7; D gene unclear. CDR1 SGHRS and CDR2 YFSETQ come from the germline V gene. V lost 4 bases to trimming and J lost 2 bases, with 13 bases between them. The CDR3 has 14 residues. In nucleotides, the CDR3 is TGCGCCAGCAGCCTCCGCACTACCACCTACGAGCAGTACTTC. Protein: CASSLRTTTYEQYF.

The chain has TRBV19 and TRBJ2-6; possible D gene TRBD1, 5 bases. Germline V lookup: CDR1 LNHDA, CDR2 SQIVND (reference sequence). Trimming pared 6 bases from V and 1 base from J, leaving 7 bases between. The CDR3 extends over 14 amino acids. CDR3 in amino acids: CASRQVSGANVLTF. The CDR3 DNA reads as TGTGCCAGTAGACAGGTTTCTGGGGCCAACGTCCTGACTTTC.

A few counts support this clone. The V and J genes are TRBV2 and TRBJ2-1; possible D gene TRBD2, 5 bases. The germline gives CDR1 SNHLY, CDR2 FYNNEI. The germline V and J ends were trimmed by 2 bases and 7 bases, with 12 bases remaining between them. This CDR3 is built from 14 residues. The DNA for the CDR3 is TGTGCCAGCAGTGAATACCGGACGGGGAATGAGCAGTTCTTC. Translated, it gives CASSEYRTGNEQFF.

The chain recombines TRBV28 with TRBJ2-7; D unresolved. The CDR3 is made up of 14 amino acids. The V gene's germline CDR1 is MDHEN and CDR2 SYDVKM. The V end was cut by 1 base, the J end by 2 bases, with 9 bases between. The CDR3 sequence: CASSLFALAYEQYF. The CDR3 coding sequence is TGTGCCAGCAGTTTATTTGCCCTGGCCTACGAGCAGTACTTC.

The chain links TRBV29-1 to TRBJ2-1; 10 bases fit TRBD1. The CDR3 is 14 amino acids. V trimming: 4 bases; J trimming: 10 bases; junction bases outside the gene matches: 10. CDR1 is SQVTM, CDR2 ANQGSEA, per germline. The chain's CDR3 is CSVGRGTGVREQFF. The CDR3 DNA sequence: TGCAGCGTTGGGCGTGGGACAGGGGTAAGGGAGCAGTTCTTC.

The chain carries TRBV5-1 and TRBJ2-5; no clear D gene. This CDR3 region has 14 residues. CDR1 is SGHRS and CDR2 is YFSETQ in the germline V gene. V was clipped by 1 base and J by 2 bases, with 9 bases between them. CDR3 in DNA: TGCGCCAGCAGCTTGTGGGCGGAACAAGAGACCCAGTACTTC. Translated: CASSLWAEQETQYF.

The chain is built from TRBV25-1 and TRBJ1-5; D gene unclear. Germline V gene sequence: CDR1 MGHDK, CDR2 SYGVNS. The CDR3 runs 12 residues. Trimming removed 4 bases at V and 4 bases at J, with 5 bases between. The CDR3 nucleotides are TGTGCCAGCAGTGCGCCGAATCAGCCCCAGCATTTT. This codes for CASSAPNQPQHF.

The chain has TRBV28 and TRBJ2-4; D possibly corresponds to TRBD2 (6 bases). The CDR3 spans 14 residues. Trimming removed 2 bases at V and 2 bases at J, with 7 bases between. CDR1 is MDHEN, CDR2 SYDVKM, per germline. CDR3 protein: CASSLGGSKNIQYF. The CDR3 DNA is TGTGCCAGCAGTTTAGGAGGGTCCAAAAACATTCAGTACTTC.

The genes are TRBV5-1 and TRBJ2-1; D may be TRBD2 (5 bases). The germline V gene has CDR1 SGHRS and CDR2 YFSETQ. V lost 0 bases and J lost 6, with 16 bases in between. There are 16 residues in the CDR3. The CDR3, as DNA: TGCGCCAGCAGCTTGGATGGCGGACCTGGAGGCAATGAGCAGTTCTTC. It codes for CASSLDGGPGGNEQFF. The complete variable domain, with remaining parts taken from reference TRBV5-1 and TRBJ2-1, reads KAGVTQTPRYLIKTRGQQVTLSCSPISGHRSVSWYQQTPGQGLQFLFEYFSETQRNKGNFPGRFSGRQFSNSRSEMNVSTLELGDSALYLCASSLDGGPGGNEQFFGPGTRLTVL.

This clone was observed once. Written as DNA, the CDR3 is TGTGCCAGCAGTTTAGGCCCGACAGGCCGCTACTATGGCTACACCTTC. Protein: CASSLGPTGRYYGYTF. This sequence joins TRBV28 and TRBJ1-2, with D possibly TRBD1 on 6 matching bases. CDR1 MDHEN and CDR2 SYDVKM come from the germline V gene. This CDR3 has 16 amino acids. V lost 2 bases and J 3 bases, leaving 16 bases between the germline ends.

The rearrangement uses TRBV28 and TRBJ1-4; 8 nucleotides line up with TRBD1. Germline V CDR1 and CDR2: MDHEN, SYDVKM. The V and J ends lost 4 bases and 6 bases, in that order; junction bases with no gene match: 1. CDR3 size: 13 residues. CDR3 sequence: CASSSGQDEKLFF. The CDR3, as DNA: TGTGCCAGCAGTTCGGGACAGGATGAAAAACTGTTTTTT. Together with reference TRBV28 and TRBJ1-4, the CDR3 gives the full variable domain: DVKVTQSSRYLVKRTGEKVFLECVQDMDHENMFWYRQDPGLGLRLIYFSYDVKMKEKGDIPEGYSVSREKKERFSLILESASTNQTSMYLCASSSGQDEKLFFGSGTQLSVL.

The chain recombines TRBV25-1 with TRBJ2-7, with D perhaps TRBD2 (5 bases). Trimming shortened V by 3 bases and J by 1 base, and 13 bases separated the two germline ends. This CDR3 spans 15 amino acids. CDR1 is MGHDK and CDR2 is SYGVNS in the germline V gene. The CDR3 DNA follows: TGTGCCAGCAGTGAGACCGGCGGCGGGTCCTACGAGCAGTACTTC. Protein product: CASSETGGGSYEQYF.

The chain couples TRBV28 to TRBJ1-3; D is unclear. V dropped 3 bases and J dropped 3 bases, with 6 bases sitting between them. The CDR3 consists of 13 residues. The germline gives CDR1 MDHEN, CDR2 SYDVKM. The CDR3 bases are TGTGCCAGCAGTTTGATATTTGGAAACACCATATATTTT. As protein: CASSLIFGNTIYF.

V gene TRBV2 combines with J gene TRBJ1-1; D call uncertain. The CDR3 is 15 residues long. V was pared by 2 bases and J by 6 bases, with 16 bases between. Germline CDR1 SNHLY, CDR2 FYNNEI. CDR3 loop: CASSELRSKGSEAFF. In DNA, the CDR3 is TGTGCCAGCAGTGAATTAAGGTCGAAGGGTTCTGAAGCTTTCTTT.

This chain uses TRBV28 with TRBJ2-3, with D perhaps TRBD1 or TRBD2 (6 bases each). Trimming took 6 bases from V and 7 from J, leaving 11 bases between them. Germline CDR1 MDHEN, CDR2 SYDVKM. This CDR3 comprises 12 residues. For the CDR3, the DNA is TGTGCCAGCAGAAGGGGGGTGAATACGCAGTATTTT. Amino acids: CASRRGVNTQYF.

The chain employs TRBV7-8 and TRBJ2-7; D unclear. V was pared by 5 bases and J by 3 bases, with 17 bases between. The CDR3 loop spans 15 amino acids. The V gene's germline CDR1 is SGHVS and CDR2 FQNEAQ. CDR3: CASSPRPTGVYEQYF. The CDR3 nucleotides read TGTGCCAGCAGCCCGAGGCCGACGGGTGTCTACGAGCAGTACTTC.

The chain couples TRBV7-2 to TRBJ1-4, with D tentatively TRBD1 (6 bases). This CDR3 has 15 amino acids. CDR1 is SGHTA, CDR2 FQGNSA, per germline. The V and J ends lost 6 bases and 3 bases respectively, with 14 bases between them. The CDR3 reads CASRQGGTANEKLFF. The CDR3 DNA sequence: TGTGCCAGCAGACAGGGAGGGACGGCTAATGAAAAACTGTTTTTT.

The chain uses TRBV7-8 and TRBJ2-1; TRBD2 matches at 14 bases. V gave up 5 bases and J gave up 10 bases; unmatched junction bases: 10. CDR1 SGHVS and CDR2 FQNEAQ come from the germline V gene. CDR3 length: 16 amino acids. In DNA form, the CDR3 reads TGTGCCAGCAGCCTCCCCGGGACTAGCGGGAGTAACGAGCAGTTCTTC. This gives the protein CASSLPGTSGSNEQFF.

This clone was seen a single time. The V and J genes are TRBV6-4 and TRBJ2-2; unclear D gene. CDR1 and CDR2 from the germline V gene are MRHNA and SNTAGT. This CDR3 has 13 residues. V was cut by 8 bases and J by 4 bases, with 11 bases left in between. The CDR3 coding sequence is TGTGCCAGCCGTCTGGGCAGCACCGGGGAGCTGTTTTTT. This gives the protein CASRLGSTGELFF.

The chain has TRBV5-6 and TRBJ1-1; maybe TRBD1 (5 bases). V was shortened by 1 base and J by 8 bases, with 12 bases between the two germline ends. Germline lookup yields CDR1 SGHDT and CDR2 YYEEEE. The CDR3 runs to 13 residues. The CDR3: CASSLNRYEEAFF. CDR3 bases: TGTGCCAGCAGCTTGAACAGGTATGAGGAAGCTTTCTTT.

CDR3 amino acids: CASSQDAGGIPGELFF. The CDR3 DNA sequence: TGCGCCAGCAGCCAAGACGCGGGGGGGATCCCCGGGGAGCTGTTTTTT. The rearrangement uses TRBV4-1 and TRBJ2-2, with TRBD2 matching 9 bases. The V segment lost 0 bases and the J segment 6 bases; nucleotides outside the gene matches: 5. Germline V CDR1 and CDR2: MGHRA, YSYEKL. The CDR3 extends over 16 amino acids.

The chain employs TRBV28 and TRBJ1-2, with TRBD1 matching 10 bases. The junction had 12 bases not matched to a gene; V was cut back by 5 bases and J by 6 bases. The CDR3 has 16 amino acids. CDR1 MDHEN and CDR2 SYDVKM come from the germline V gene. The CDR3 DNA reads TGTGCCAGCAGTACATCTAGGTGGGGACAGGGGAATGGCTACACCTTC. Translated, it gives CASSTSRWGQGNGYTF.